The sequence of this TCR beta chain was determined in a study of CD4 T cell repertoires in COVID-19. The wider study: CFSE-low cells expanded about nine days with IL-2, then restimulated with other coronavirus spikes.

The memory T cells were sequenced right after ex vivo isolation, without culture. The study's findings and limits: Two or all three memory subsets shared several highly expanded SARS-CoV-2-reactive clonotypes. Between roughly 6.5 and 27% of SARS-CoV-2 clonotypes also appeared in SARS-CoV and/or HKU1 spike cultures.

This clone was seen once. Its antigen is unknown. The length of the CDR3 is 13 residues. Germline V lookup: CDR1 SGHRS, CDR2 YFSETQ. Between the trimmed V and J ends, which lost 3 bases and 1 base, there was a span of 7 bases. TCRdb keeps only in-frame clones here, not all; method: immunoSEQ multiplex PCR. Counted here are tens of thousands of clones, roughly 84% occurring once; the ten biggest clones make up roughly 0.6%. The chain couples TRBV5-1 to TRBJ2-5; TRBD1 might be the D (6 bases). This TCR was sampled from a human donor who had COVID-19. Material: central memory CD4+ T cells from blood, obtained before the COVID-19 pandemic. CDR3 protein: CASSWTAQETQYF. CDR3 DNA: TGCGCCAGCAGCTGGACAGCCCAAGAGACCCAGTACTTC.